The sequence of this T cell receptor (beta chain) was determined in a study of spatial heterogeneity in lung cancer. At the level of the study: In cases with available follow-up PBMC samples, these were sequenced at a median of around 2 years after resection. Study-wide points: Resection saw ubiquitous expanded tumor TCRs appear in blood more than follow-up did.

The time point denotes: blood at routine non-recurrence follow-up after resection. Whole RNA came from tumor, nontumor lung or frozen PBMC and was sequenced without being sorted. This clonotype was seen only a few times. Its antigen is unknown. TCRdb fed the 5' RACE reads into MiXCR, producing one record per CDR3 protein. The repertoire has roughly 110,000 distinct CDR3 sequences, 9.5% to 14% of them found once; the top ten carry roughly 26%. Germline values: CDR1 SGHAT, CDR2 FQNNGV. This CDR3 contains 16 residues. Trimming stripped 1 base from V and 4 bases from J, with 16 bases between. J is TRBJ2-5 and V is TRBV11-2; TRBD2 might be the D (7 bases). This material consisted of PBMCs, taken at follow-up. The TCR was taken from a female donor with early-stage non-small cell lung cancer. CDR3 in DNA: TGTGCCAGCAGCTTAGTGGGAGGGGGAGTGCGAGAGACCCAGTACTTC. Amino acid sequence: CASSLVGGGVRETQYF.